This T cell receptor (beta chain) was profiled in a study of CD8+ T cells in alopecia areata (dated by TCRdb to 2016 to 2019). Notes on the research overall: The study used high-throughput TCRbeta sequencing to examine T cell clonal expansion in alopecia areata, in both the C3H/HeJ mouse model and human patients. On the human side, TCRbeta sequencing was run on scalp tissue and on sorted CD4+ and CD8+ peripheral blood T cells from healthy controls and from alopecia areata patients with either patchy or totalis/universalis disease. Scalp clonality was compared among normal scalp (n=4), patchy alopecia areata scalp (n=8), and alopecia totalis/universalis scalp (n=8). RNA was obtained with the PAXgene miRNA kit for fixed scalp, the miRNeasy kit for PBMCs, and the RNeasy kit for mouse skin. Amplification of TCRbeta CDR3 regions was done by immunoSEQ multiplex PCR using 35 Vbeta forward primers and 13 Jbeta reverse primers. Paper-wide results and their limitations: Shared TCR sequences between patients were less evident than in mice, which may be partly attributable to HLA diversity in the patient population. Unlike mouse skin, which is dominated by gammadelta T cells, normal human skin has resident alphabeta T cells that are also sequenced, and this complicates analysis of the scalp TCR repertoire. Higher clonality and more expanded CD8+ clones were observed in lesional scalp than in normal scalp, particularly in alopecia totalis/universalis, a finding suggestive of antigenic drive.

After PBMCs were isolated by density centrifugation and stained for CD3, CD4 and CD8, a FACSAria was used to sort CD4+ and CD8+ T cells. Scalp biopsies and blood samples were obtained from unaffected controls. Libraries were built with the immunoSEQ multiplex PCR assay. RNA was extracted from all samples and reverse transcribed into cDNA, which served as template for TCR sequencing. SuperScript III was used for first-strand cDNA synthesis, primed with a 2:1 mix of oligo-dT and random hexamers. A synthetic immune receptor repertoire was used to assess amplification bias, and residual bias was removed computationally. The source study handled its data this way. Raw reads were preprocessed to remove errors, and CDR3 was defined by IMGT conventions from the conserved cysteine to phenylalanine. Clonality was computed as 1 minus the Shannon entropy, with the entropy normalized by log2 of the number of productive unique TCRs. Scalp TCRbeta sequences were cross-referenced with sorted blood CD4 and CD8 repertoires so that the CD4 or CD8 identity of scalp clones could be inferred. TCRdb provides this immuneACCESS table in a form limited to in-frame rearrangements. Some clones are lacking; in checked studies, under half of them reflect an unresolved V gene, and why the rest are absent is not known. V and J calls and clone size are as listed in that table; D and trimming were resolved from the DNA. Counted in this sample were about 110,000 clones; around 55% of them appeared once. The top ten hold 20% to 25% of the sample.

The sample holds one count of this clone. Its antigen has not been determined. Qualities for individual bases were not recorded, and no much larger clone is one base off. From the cysteine through the phenylalanine, the CDR3 covers 14 amino acids. The retained sequence is limited to the CDR3, 42 bases, with the frame set at the first base. V loses 5 bases at its end and J loses 3 bases; junction bases beyond the gene matches: 5. Taken from the germline V gene, the CDR1 and CDR2 loops are SGHDN and FVKESK. Here the chain combines TRBV14 and TRBJ2-7, and 9 junctional nucleotides match TRBD1. Sample: CD8+ T cells sorted from blood. The origin of this receptor is a human donor in good health. The CDR3 protein sequence reads: CASSARTGDYEQYF. The DNA sequence is given as TGTGCCAGCAGCGCCAGGACAGGGGACTACGAGCAGTACTTC.